The T cell receptor (beta chain) under discussion was sequenced for a study of T cells in localized non-small cell lung cancer. Study conclusions and caveats: Only one tumor region went through sequencing, so heterogeneity may still be there. Appearances in adjacent lung were noted for a median about 60 of the top 100 tumor clones. Higher T cell density in the blood was associated with longer overall survival, whereas higher adjacent-lung clonality associated with shorter survival.

Points on this clone: Its antigen remains unknown.

Data came from immunoSEQ multiplex PCR; TCRdb stores just in-frame clones and leaves some out. The sample lists over 25,000 clones; roughly 89% were seen once. V was trimmed by 0 bases and J by 7 bases, leaving 19 bases between them. CDR3 length: 16 amino acids. Germline lookup yields CDR1 SGDLS and CDR2 YYNGEE. The sample consisted of peripheral blood, taken before any cancer treatment. V and J are TRBV9 and TRBJ1-1, with a weak D call TRBD1 (5 bases). This receptor was identified in a male donor at least 60 years old with stage I lung adenocarcinoma. The CDR3 coding sequence is TGTGCCAGCAGCGTAGGACAGACACCGCCCACTGGTGAAGCTTTCTTT. It is translated as CASSVGQTPPTGEAFF. The full variable domain, with the rest looked up from reference TRBV9 and TRBJ1-1, is DSGVTQTPKHLITATGQRVTLRCSPRSGDLSVYWYQQSLDQGLQFLIQYYNGEERAKGNILERFSAQQFPDLHSELNLSSLELGDSALYFCASSVGQTPPTGEAFFGQGTRLTVV.